This T cell receptor beta chain was documented in a study of blood T cells in healthy people across ages. Findings and limits, study-wide: Lack of knowledge of donor CMV status possibly confounded expanded clonotype changes. Aged donors had fewer naive CD4+ cells and lower diversity than long-lived donors.

This clonotype was seen a handful of times. The antigen is not known. A sample-barcoded 5' primer and a J-beta primer mix were used in a second PCR of roughly 7 to 11 cycles. TCRdb reprocessed the 5' RACE reads via MiXCR and lists one record per CDR3 protein. The sample consists of 890,000 or so distinct CDR3 sequences, approximately 65% of them appearing once. The V end lost 6 bases, the J end lost 9 bases, and 19 bases lay between the germline ends. The CDR3 length is 14 residues. Healthy individuals of Caucasian origin from Russia, aged roughly 6 to 100, served as donors. The sequence derives from a man between 25 and 39 years old in good health. V and J are TRBV12-3 or TRBV12-4 and TRBJ2-3; the D call may be TRBD1 or TRBD2 (5 bases each). Input material: blood. CDR3 nucleotides: TGTGCCAGCAGGAAGGGGAGACCGATAACGACGCAGTATTTT. It is translated as CASRKGRPITTQYF.